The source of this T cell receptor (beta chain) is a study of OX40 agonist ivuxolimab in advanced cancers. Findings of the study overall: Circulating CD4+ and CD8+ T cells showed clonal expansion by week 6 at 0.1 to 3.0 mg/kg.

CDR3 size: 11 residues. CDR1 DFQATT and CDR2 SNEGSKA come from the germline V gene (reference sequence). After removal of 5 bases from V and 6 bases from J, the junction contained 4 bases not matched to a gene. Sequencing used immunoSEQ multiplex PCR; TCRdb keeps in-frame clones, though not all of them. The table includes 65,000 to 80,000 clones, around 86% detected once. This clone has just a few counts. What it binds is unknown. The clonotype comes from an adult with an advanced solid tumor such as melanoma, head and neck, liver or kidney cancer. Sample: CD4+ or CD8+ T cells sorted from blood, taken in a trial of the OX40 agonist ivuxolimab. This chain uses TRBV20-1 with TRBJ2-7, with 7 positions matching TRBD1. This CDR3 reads CSAGTEREQYF. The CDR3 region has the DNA TGCAGTGCTGGGACAGAGCGCGAGCAGTACTTC.